What follows describes a single TCR beta chain. The antigen is undetermined. This sample stems from a study of blood T cells in healthy people across ages. In the study overall: The capture of about one barcoded beta molecule per two T cells was achieved by template switching. Overall study results and limits: Greater diversity and more naive CD4+ cells were seen in long-lived donors than in aged donors.

Sample-barcoded 5' priming and a J-beta primer mix drove a second PCR of about 6 to 12 cycles. In TCRdb, the 5' RACE reads were re-called with MiXCR into one record per CDR3 protein. Among 890,000 or so distinct CDR3 sequences, 62% were seen once, and the ten largest hold about 30%. This TCR derives from a man in his thirties or forties in good health. Specimen: blood.

This CDR3 reads CASSARGLDEQYF. The CDR3 nucleotides are TGCGCCAGCAGCGCGAGGGGACTAGACGAGCAGTACTTC. This chain connects TRBV5-1 to TRBJ2-7; 8 bases line up with TRBD2. Germline V gene lookup returns CDR1 SGHRS and CDR2 YFSETQ. The V and J ends lost 4 bases and 5 bases, in that order; junction bases with no gene match: 5. The CDR3 runs to 13 residues.